These 9 T cell receptor beta chains originate from one sample sequenced in a study of blood T cell repertoires in COVID-19. Clones were read by immunoSEQ multiplex PCR, and TCRdb kept only the in-frame ones, dropping some. The sample shows roughly 230,000 clones, 82% of them seen only once. Material for sequencing was PBMCs or T cells enriched from blood (not recorded which). Source of these receptors: a woman in her fifties or sixties who had recovered from COVID-19.

This clone was seen a few times. The V gene is TRBV23-1, the J gene TRBJ1-5; 7 nucleotides line up with TRBD1. TRBV23-1 is filed as an ORF, its function uncertain. The CDR3 totals 16 residues. V lost 4 bases and J lost 0; bases outside the gene matches: 6. The CDR3 loop reads CASSPTGALSNQPQHF. CDR3 sequence (DNA): TGCGCCAGCAGTCCTACAGGGGCCCTTAGCAATCAGCCCCAGCATTTT.

The gene calls are TRBV12-3 or TRBV12-4 and TRBJ1-1; maybe TRBD1 (5 bases). V lost 3 bases, J lost 1 base, and 6 bases lay in between. The CDR3 length is 13 residues. This CDR3 is CASSLTANTEAFF. CDR3 DNA: TGTGCCAGCAGTTTGACAGCGAACACTGAAGCTTTCTTT.

The chain couples TRBV27 to TRBJ2-7; D is perhaps TRBD1 (6 bases). The CDR3 covers 14 residues. The V and J ends lost 2 bases and 1 base respectively, with 9 bases between them. In germline, CDR1 is MNHEY, CDR2 SMNVEV (reference sequence). In nucleotides, the CDR3 is TGTGCCAGCAGTTTAGTACAGGGATCCTACGAGCAGTACTTC. Protein: CASSLVQGSYEQYF.

This rearrangement joins TRBV29-1 to TRBJ2-7; tentatively, D is TRBD1 (6 bases). Germline CDR1 reads SQVTM; CDR2 reads ANQGSEA. Trimming removed 3 bases from V and 4 bases from J, with 10 bases in between. This CDR3 is built from 12 residues. DNA for the CDR3: TGCAGCGTTGATACAGGGCGGTACGAGCAGTACTTC. Amino acids: CSVDTGRYEQYF.

The chain has TRBV6-7 and TRBJ2-2; 9 nucleotides align to TRBD2. TRBV6-7 carries the ORF label, with uncertain function. With V trimmed by 8 bases and J by 4 bases, 8 bases remained unmatched. This CDR3 spans 15 amino acids. DNA of the CDR3: TGTGCCAGCCGTTGGCGGGAGGGCCTCACCGGGGAGCTGTTTTTT. Protein: CASRWREGLTGELFF.

This clone was picked up a small number of times. The chain links TRBV19 to TRBJ1-2, with a possible D match to TRBD1 (6 bases). Per the germline V gene, CDR1 is LNHDA and CDR2 is SQIVND (reference sequence). The ends were cut back, 2 bases at V and 8 bases at J, with 18 bases in the middle. The CDR3 has 15 amino acids. The CDR3 spells CASSISSAGESGYTF. The CDR3 region has the DNA TGTGCCAGTAGTATAAGTAGCGCAGGGGAAAGCGGCTACACCTTC.

The chain is built from TRBV12-5 and TRBJ1-2; TRBD1 matches at 8 bases. Trimming cost V 5 bases and J 5 bases; bases outside gene matches: 16. Germline V lookup: CDR1 LGHNT, CDR2 FRNRAP. The CDR3 length is 17 residues. CDR3 amino acids: CASGPSGTGRFSYGYTF. CDR3 coding DNA: TGTGCTAGTGGTCCCTCCGGGACAGGACGATTCTCTTATGGCTACACCTTC.

This chain joins TRBV18 and TRBJ2-7; a possible D gene is TRBD1 (6 bases). The length of the CDR3 is 13 residues. V dropped 3 bases and J dropped 2 bases, with 8 bases sitting between them. Germline lookup yields CDR1 KGHSH and CDR2 LQKENI. CDR3 nucleotide sequence: TGTGCCAGCTCACCGACAGGACCCTACGAGCAGTACTTC. Translation: CASSPTGPYEQYF.

The chain links TRBV5-1 to TRBJ1-3, with 7 bases matching TRBD1. Germline CDR1 reads SGHRS; CDR2 reads YFSETQ. The length of the CDR3 is 16 residues. With V trimmed by 4 bases and J by 0 bases, 7 bases remained unmatched. CDR3: CASSEDRTYSGNTIYF. The CDR3 bases are TGCGCCAGCAGCGAGGACAGGACCTACTCTGGAAACACCATATATTTT.